A selection of T cell receptor beta chains follows, all from one sample in a study of T cells expressing NK-cell markers. Each CDR3 protein gets one entry in TCRdb, which reprocessed the 5' RACE reads and gives no DNA. The table for this sample gives some 460,000 distinct CDR3 sequences. Sequencing input: blood T cells: a sorted CD56 or NKG2C T cell subset, CD4+ or CD8+ T cells, or bulk PBMC T cells (not recorded which). These receptors were obtained from a woman between 50 and 59 years old in good health. Each CDR3 is given with its conserved first and last residue. Fields, in order: V gene, J gene, CDR3 protein.

>TRBV10-3|TRBJ2-7
CAIRLAGVVNEQYF
>TRBV5-6|TRBJ2-3
CASSLRTSGTSTDTQYF
>TRBV7-3|TRBJ2-3
CASSSQNTDTQYF
>TRBV11-2|TRBJ2-1
CASSPPAVSVGEQFF
>TRBV12-3/TRBV12-4|TRBJ1-1
CASSLSTDTEAFF
>TRBV19|TRBJ2-1
CASSMLMGEQFF
>TRBV11-1|TRBJ2-1
CASSLIGGSGLYNEQFF
>TRBV20-1|TRBJ1-2
CSASRQIGYTF
>TRBV24-1|TRBJ2-2
CATRAGGFGTGELFF
>TRBV11-3|TRBJ2-1
CASSFSGSGFFVDEQFF
>TRBV19|TRBJ2-7
CASSPNRESDEQYF
>TRBV5-1|TRBJ1-1
CASSSMTGGYTEAFF
>TRBV27|TRBJ2-7
CASSPRLAGTYEQYF
>TRBV11-1|TRBJ2-1
CATARGYNEQFF
>TRBV7-2|TRBJ1-2
CASSRDTSMAGSYTF
>TRBV9|TRBJ2-3
CASSEGIVRTDTQYF
>TRBV12-3/TRBV12-4|TRBJ2-1
CATRAGSNSYNEQFF
>TRBV3-1|TRBJ2-6
CASSPRDRGTSGANVLTF
>TRBV5-1|TRBJ2-1
CASSQPQAGGPSYNEQFF
>TRBV5-1|TRBJ2-1
CASSPSIWSGGSYNEQFF
>TRBV12-3/TRBV12-4|TRBJ2-4
CASRLLLGGIQYF
>TRBV10-3|TRBJ1-4
CAISESLGYNEKLFF
>TRBV6-5|TRBJ1-4
CASSSGSLGLEKLFF
>TRBV20-1|TRBJ2-5
CSARDGGGVGETQYF
>TRBV7-2|TRBJ2-1
CASSLAKRSYNEQFF
>TRBV7-9|TRBJ2-1
CASSLGKWGRSSYNEQFF
>TRBV10-3|TRBJ1-1
CATHARENTEAFF
>TRBV11-3|TRBJ2-1
CASSPSPGQGTYNEQFF
>TRBV9|TRBJ1-4
CASSASYGASEKLFF
>TRBV6-1|TRBJ2-5
CASSEAILGTSGYQETQYF
>TRBV5-1|TRBJ2-2
CASSFLGDTGELFF
>TRBV28|TRBJ2-7
CASSFQYEQYF
>TRBV6-2/TRBV6-3|TRBJ1-4
CASSYMQGGGEKLFF
>TRBV27|TRBJ1-2
CASSLGQGLNGYTF
>TRBV11-2|TRBJ2-7
CASVPRGRATGEQYF
>TRBV25-1|TRBJ2-5
CASSRLAGVEETQYF
>TRBV6-5|TRBJ2-3
CASGLAGGRPPDTQYF
>TRBV4-2|TRBJ2-1
CASSQGELRGIGNEQFF
>TRBV5-1|TRBJ2-3
CASSSGDLRGRPRATQYF
>TRBV3-1|TRBJ2-6
CASSQAPGLPGSGANVLTF
>TRBV25-1|TRBJ2-2
CASSGGAYTGELFF
>TRBV7-8|TRBJ2-1
CASSLDLRGSGRAGNEQFF
>TRBV12-3/TRBV12-4|TRBJ1-5
CASSRMWGQLDQPQHF
>TRBV18|TRBJ2-6
CASSPSPTGANVLTF
>TRBV10-3|TRBJ2-5
CAISESLAGAFSQETQYF
>TRBV5-1|TRBJ2-1
CASSFLALRYNEQFF
>TRBV24-1|TRBJ2-2
CATSDGTSGITQLFF